These 14 T cell receptor beta chains share one sample of origin, sequenced in a study of CD8 T cells in Susac syndrome. When the RNA was reverse transcribed, random hexamers were used with an input of about 0.5 to 1 ug. TCRdb passed the immunoSEQ multiplex PCR reads through MiXCR, listing each CDR3 protein once. Among about 200,000 distinct CDR3 sequences listed, 85% to 95% were seen once. Sequencing used CD4+ T cells from PBMCs. The source is a human donor in good health.

This sequence joins TRBV27 and TRBJ1-1, with TRBD1 matching 8 bases. J gave up 11 bases and V 6 bases, and 8 bases lay outside the gene matches. This CDR3 has 12 residues. The V gene's germline CDR1 is MNHEY and CDR2 SMNVEV (reference sequence). DNA for the CDR3: TGTGCCAGCAGCTTGACAGGGGTGAGGGCTTTCTTT. It specifies CASSLTGVRAFF.

The genes are TRBV5-4 and TRBJ2-5; TRBD2 matches 7 bases. The CDR3 is 14 residues long. The V segment lost 4 bases and the J segment 4 bases; nucleotides outside the gene matches: 7. The germline gives CDR1 SGHNT, CDR2 YYREEE (reference sequence). In DNA form, the CDR3 reads TGTGCCAGCAGCCCCGTTGGGAGGGGAGAGACCCAGTACTTC. It yields the protein CASSPVGRGETQYF.

The chain recombines TRBV28 with TRBJ2-7, with 8 bases lining up with TRBD1. CDR1 is MDHEN and CDR2 is SYDVKM in the germline V gene. The CDR3 is made up of 16 amino acids. Trimming cost V 5 bases and J 1 base; bases outside gene matches: 10. Written as DNA, the CDR3 is TGTGCCAGCAGTCCCCGACAGGGGAGTGCGTCCTACGAGCAGTACGTC. Protein: CASSPRQGSASYEQYV.

The genes are TRBV20-1 and TRBJ1-1; tentative D call: TRBD1 (5 bases). The CDR3 is 11 residues long. Between the trimmed V and J ends, which lost 6 bases and 5 bases, there was a span of 10 bases. CDR1 DFQATT and CDR2 SNEGSKA come from the germline V gene (reference sequence). This CDR3 is CSAWGGTEAFF. In DNA, the CDR3 is TGCAGTGCCTGGGGGGGTACTGAAGCTTTCTTT.

The chain links TRBV29-1 to TRBJ2-7; 7 nucleotides match TRBD1. Germline CDR1 is SQVTM and CDR2 is ANQGSEA. This CDR3 has 14 residues. Trimming removed 8 bases from V and 7 bases from J; junction bases left unmatched: 17. CDR3 nucleotides: TGCAGCCCCCGACGGACAGGTTCCCCGGGGGAGCAGTACTTC. Translation gives CSPRRTGSPGEQYF.

CDR3 DNA: TGTGCCATCATCCGGGAGCCGAACACTGAAGCTTTCTTT. It yields the protein CAIIREPNTEAFF. The rearrangement uses TRBV10-3 and TRBJ1-1; D is uncertain. This CDR3 comprises 13 residues. The germline gives CDR1 ENHRY, CDR2 SYGVKD. The V end lost 7 bases, the J end lost 1 base, and 10 bases lay between the germline ends.

The rearrangement joins TRBV29-1 to TRBJ2-3, with 11 positions matching TRBD1. CDR3 size: 13 residues. CDR1 is SQVTM and CDR2 is ANQGSEA in the germline V gene. V lost 5 bases and J lost 5; bases outside the gene matches: 3. CDR3 nucleotide sequence: TGCAGCGTTACCGGGACAGGGGGAGATACGCAGTATTTT. It yields the protein CSVTGTGGDTQYF.

The chain joins TRBV5-1 to TRBJ1-2; D not resolved. The V end was cut by 0 bases, the J end by 4 bases, with 4 bases between. Germline-derived CDR1 and CDR2 are SGHRS and YFSETQ. CDR3 length equals 12 residues. DNA for the CDR3: TGCGCCAGCAGCTTGGCCAGCTATGGCTACACCTTC. Translation gives CASSLASYGYTF.

V and J are TRBV20-1 and TRBJ2-1; 11 positions match TRBD2. Germline CDR1 reads DFQATT; CDR2 reads SNEGSKA (reference sequence). V trimming: 2 bases; J trimming: 6 bases; junction bases outside the gene matches: 9. CDR3 length: 16 amino acids. The CDR3 nucleotides read TGCAGTGCTAGACCTCCGGGACTAGCGGTCCCCAATGAGCAGTTCTTC. It is translated as CSARPPGLAVPNEQFF.

The rearrangement joins TRBV11-2 to TRBJ2-7; 11 bases align to TRBD1. The junction had 5 bases not matched to a gene; V was cut back by 4 bases and J by 6 bases. Germline CDR1 is SGHAT and CDR2 is FQNNGV. The CDR3 is 14 residues long. CDR3 sequence (DNA): TGTGCCAGCAGCTCCCTTGGGACAGGGGGCGAGCAGTACGTC. It is translated as CASSSLGTGGEQYV.

This clonotype has only one observation. The CDR3 is CSARDLLSGANVLTF. CDR3 nucleotide sequence: TGCAGTGCTAGAGATCTGCTATCTGGGGCCAACGTCCTGACTTTC. The chain carries TRBV20-1 and TRBJ2-6; no definite D call. The germline CDR1 and CDR2 sequences are DFQATT and SNEGSKA (reference sequence). The V and J ends lost 0 bases and 1 base respectively, with 7 bases between them. The CDR3 contains 15 residues.

This clonotype was seen a few times. V gene TRBV18 combines with J gene TRBJ2-3, with D possibly being TRBD1 (6 bases). Looked up from germline, CDR1 is KGHSH and CDR2 is LQKENI. Trimming took 3 bases from V and 6 from J, leaving 10 bases between them. CDR3 size: 13 residues. The CDR3 loop is CASSPTGRDTQYF. CDR3 nucleotide sequence: TGTGCCAGCTCACCTACAGGGCGGGATACGCAGTATTTT.

The V call is TRBV7-2, the J call TRBJ2-1; 9 positions agree with TRBD1. This CDR3 has 15 residues. The germline gives CDR1 SGHTA, CDR2 FQGNSA. V lost 9 bases, J lost 3 bases, and 9 bases stayed unmatched. In nucleotides, the CDR3 is TGTGCCAGTACCTACCGGGACAGGGTCTACAATGAGCAGTTCTTC. Translation gives CASTYRDRVYNEQFF.

The chain is built from TRBV25-1 and TRBJ1-6; D remains unclear. Germline values: CDR1 MGHDK, CDR2 SYGVNS. The CDR3 runs 13 residues. V lost 6 bases and J 5 bases, leaving 8 bases between the germline ends. The CDR3 nucleotides read TGTGCCAGCAGATCCGGGGATAATTCACCCCTCCACTTT. It yields the protein CASRSGDNSPLHF.